These T cell receptor beta chains were read from a single sample in a study of blood T cell repertoires in COVID-19. Produced via immunoSEQ multiplex PCR; TCRdb's table is partial and in-frame only. The sample includes 30,000 to 40,000 clones, around 84% seen only once; the top ten take about 61%. The specimen sequenced was peripheral blood. These receptors were taken from a man between 65 and 79 years old with acute or convalescent COVID-19. CDR3s include the opening cysteine and the closing phenylalanine or tryptophan. Fields, in order: CDR3 protein, CDR3 DNA, V gene, J gene, clone size, D gene. A D gene is named only where the DNA matches it firmly. For some rows the clone size is stated as once, few or many, or as a class when expanded; others skip it.

CATRTLNQPQHF	TGTGCCACCCGGACACTCAATCAGCCCCAGCATTTT	TRBV28	TRBJ1-5	-	-
CATSRGSTGGYNEQFF	TGTGCCACCAGCAGGGGAAGTACAGGGGGATACAATGAGCAGTTCTTC	TRBV15	TRBJ2-1	-	TRBD1
CASSLAAGREGDTQYF	TGTGCCAGCAGCTTGGCGGCGGGTCGAGAGGGAGATACGCAGTATTTT	TRBV5-5	TRBJ2-3	-	-
CASRGQASYEQYF	TGTGCCAGCAGGGGGCAGGCCTCCTACGAGCAGTACTTC	TRBV6-5	TRBJ2-7	-	-
CAWSTGIVGNTIYF	TGTGCCTGGAGTACAGGGATCGTTGGAAACACCATATATTTT	TRBV30	TRBJ1-3	-	-
CASSVSGGEQPQHF	TGTGCCAGCAGTGTGAGTGGGGGCGAGCAGCCCCAGCATTTT	TRBV2	TRBJ1-5	-	-
CASSAHSQGGTDTQYF	TGTGCCAGCAGCGCTCACTCACAGGGGGGCACAGATACGCAGTATTTT	TRBV21-1	TRBJ2-3	-	-
CASSTGGWTGELFF	TGTGCCAGCAGCACAGGGGGGTGGACCGGGGAGCTGTTTTTT	TRBV2	TRBJ2-2	-	TRBD1
CASSLLAAPENTEAFF	TGCGCCAGCAGTTTATTGGCGGCCCCCGAGAACACTGAAGCTTTCTTT	TRBV5-1	TRBJ1-1	-	-
CASSQVARGDEKLFF	TGTGCCAGCAGCCAAGTTGCCAGGGGGGATGAAAAACTGTTTTTT	TRBV3-1/TRBV3-2	TRBJ1-4	-	TRBD1
CASSLTVGAGTTGELFF	TGCGCCAGCAGCTTGACCGTTGGAGCGGGGACCACCGGGGAGCTGTTTTTT	TRBV5-1	TRBJ2-2	-	TRBD2
CASTLGQGGGYTF	TGTGCCAGCACCCTAGGGCAGGGCGGCGGCTACACCTTC	TRBV28	TRBJ1-2	-	-
CASSLTRSVGGSGNTIYF	TGTGCCAGCAGCTTAACTCGTTCCGTAGGGGGCTCTGGAAACACCATATATTTT	TRBV7-9	TRBJ1-3	few	-
CASSPAGKLGGYTF	TGTGCCAGCTCACCCGCAGGAAAGCTTGGTGGCTACACCTTC	TRBV18	TRBJ1-2	-	-
CASSLKQGTYNEQFF	TGTGCCAGCAGTCTTAAACAGGGGACCTACAATGAGCAGTTCTTC	TRBV3-1/TRBV3-2	TRBJ2-1	-	TRBD1
CASSQLVNTEAFF	TGTGCCAGCAGCCAATTAGTGAACACTGAAGCTTTCTTT	TRBV3-1/TRBV3-2	TRBJ1-1	few	-
CASSDSGQGEYNGYTF	TGTGCCAGCAGTGACTCAGGACAGGGTGAATACAATGGCTACACCTTC	TRBV6-4	TRBJ1-2	-	TRBD1
CASSYLEETQYF	TGTGCCAGCAGTTACCTCGAAGAGACCCAGTACTTC	TRBV6-2/TRBV6-3	TRBJ2-5	-	-
CASTDRDRGRVETQYF	TGTGCCAGCACCGACCGGGACAGGGGACGTGTGGAGACCCAGTACTTC	TRBV7-8	TRBJ2-5	few	TRBD1
CASTGDTGELFF	TGTGCCAGCACGGGGGACACCGGGGAGCTGTTTTTT	TRBV7-2	TRBJ2-2	-	-
CAWGPRGGEQFF	TGTGCCTGGGGGCCCAGGGGCGGTGAGCAGTTCTTC	TRBV30	TRBJ2-1	-	-
CASSVGQGALQYF	TGTGCCAGCAGTGTGGGACAGGGGGCTCTGCAGTACTTC	TRBV2	TRBJ2-7	-	TRBD1
CAISPGGEAFF	TGTGCCATCTCCCCCGGAGGTGAAGCTTTCTTT	TRBV10-3	TRBJ1-1	-	-
CASSPDRVSYEQYF	TGTGCCAGCAGCCCGGACAGGGTATCCTACGAGCAGTACTTC	TRBV5-4	TRBJ2-7	-	TRBD1
CASSGQGGGATGSPLHF	TGTGCCAGCAGCGGACAGGGCGGAGGTGCCACGGGGTCACCCCTCCACTTT	TRBV7-6	TRBJ1-6	-	TRBD1
CASSSDGQDGNTIYF	TGCGCCAGCAGCTCTGATGGGCAAGATGGAAACACCATATATTTT	TRBV5-1	TRBJ1-3	-	-
CASSLPGNTGELFF	TGTGCCAGCAGCTTGCCAGGGAACACCGGGGAGCTGTTTTTT	TRBV5-4	TRBJ2-2	-	-
CATSWKGDTEAFF	TGTGCCACCAGCTGGAAGGGGGACACTGAAGCTTTCTTT	TRBV15	TRBJ1-1	-	-
CASSAPGTSPYNEQFF	TGTGCCAGCAGCGCCCCCGGGACTAGCCCCTACAATGAGCAGTTCTTC	TRBV27	TRBJ2-1	-	TRBD2
CASRGRMGTYNEQFF	TGTGCCAGCAGGGGGCGGATGGGGACCTACAATGAGCAGTTCTTC	TRBV6-5	TRBJ2-1	-	-
CAIRRGPTNEKLFF	TGTGCCATCAGGCGGGGACCCACTAATGAAAAACTGTTTTTT	TRBV10-3	TRBJ1-4	-	-